The 3 T cell receptor beta chains below come from one sample, sequenced in a study of T cells expressing NK-cell markers. TCRdb reprocessed the 5' RACE reads; each CDR3 protein has one entry and no DNA is given. The sample's table shows about half a million distinct CDR3 sequences. Sequencing used blood T cells: a sorted CD56 or NKG2C T cell subset, CD4+ or CD8+ T cells, or bulk PBMC T cells (not recorded which). Receptor source: a woman between 45 and 65 years old in good health.

This CDR3 is CASSRGAAPLGELFF. This chain uses TRBV12-3 or TRBV12-4 with TRBJ2-2; TCRdb lists TRBD1, though no DNA is available to test this call. The CDR3 is 15 amino acids.

The chain uses TRBV7-2 and TRBJ2-1; the D gene TCRdb calls, TRBD1, cannot be checked with no DNA. Germline CDR1 is SGHTA and CDR2 is FQGNSA. The CDR3 covers 13 residues. This CDR3 reads CASSLAQSLTGFF.

The chain joins TRBV20-1 to TRBJ2-3; the D call from TCRdb, TRBD1, cannot be confirmed without DNA. The germline V gene encodes CDR1 DFQATT and CDR2 SNEGSKA (reference sequence). CDR3 length equals 15 residues. The CDR3 spells CSASAQALVTDTQYF.